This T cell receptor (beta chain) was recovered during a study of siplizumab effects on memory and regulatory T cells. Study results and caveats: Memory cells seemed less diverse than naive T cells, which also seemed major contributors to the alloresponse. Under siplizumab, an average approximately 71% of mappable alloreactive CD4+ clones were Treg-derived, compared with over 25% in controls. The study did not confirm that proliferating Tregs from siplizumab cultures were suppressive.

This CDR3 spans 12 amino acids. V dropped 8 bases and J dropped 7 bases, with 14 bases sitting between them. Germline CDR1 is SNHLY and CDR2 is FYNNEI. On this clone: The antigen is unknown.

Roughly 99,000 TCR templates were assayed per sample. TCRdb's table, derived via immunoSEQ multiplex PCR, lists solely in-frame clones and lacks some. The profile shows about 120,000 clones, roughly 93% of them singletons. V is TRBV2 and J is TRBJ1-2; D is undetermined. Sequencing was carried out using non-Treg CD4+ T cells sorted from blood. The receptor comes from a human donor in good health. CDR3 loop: CASCSGSRGYTF. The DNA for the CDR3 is TGTGCCAGCTGCTCGGGTTCTCGTGGCTACACCTTC.